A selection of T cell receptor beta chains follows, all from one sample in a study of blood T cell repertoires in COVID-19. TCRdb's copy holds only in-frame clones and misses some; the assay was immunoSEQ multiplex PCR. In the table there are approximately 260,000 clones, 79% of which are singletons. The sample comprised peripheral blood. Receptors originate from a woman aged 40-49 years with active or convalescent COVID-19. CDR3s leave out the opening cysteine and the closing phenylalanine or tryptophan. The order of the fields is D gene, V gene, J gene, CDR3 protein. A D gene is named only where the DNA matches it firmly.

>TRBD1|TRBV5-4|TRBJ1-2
ASSQDRVDGYT
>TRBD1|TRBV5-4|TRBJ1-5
ASSLGRGSDQPQH
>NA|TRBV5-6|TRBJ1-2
ASSRTGYGYT
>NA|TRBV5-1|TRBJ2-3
ASSLGTSTDTQY
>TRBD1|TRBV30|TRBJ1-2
AWSVRTGVGGYT
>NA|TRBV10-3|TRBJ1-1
AISTREPNTEAF
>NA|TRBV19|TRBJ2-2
ASSPIRRRATGELF
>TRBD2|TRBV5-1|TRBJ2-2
ARSRGTRGGPNTGELF
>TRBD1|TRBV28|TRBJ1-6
ASSDSQTGLNSPLH
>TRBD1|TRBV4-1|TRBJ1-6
ASSHGRTGGSYNSPLH